The following is a T cell receptor beta chain sequence with its context. These data are taken from a study of blood T cell repertoires in COVID-19. Repertoires were generated with immunoSEQ multiplex PCR, while TCRdb's copy carries only in-frame clones and drops some. The sample consists of a few hundred thousand clones, roughly 90% of them appearing once. The CDR3 loop spans 16 amino acids. Trimming stripped 0 bases from V and 5 bases from J, with 15 bases between. Germline-derived CDR1 and CDR2 are SGHRS and YFSETQ. V and J are TRBV5-1 and TRBJ2-1, with D uncertain. The sequence was collected from a woman aged 55-75 years who had recovered from COVID-19. The sequencing sample was made of PBMCs or T cells enriched from blood (not recorded which). The CDR3 DNA is TGCGCCAGCAGCTTGGCTCTAAGCGCCGACCACAATGAGCAGTTCTTC. As protein: CASSLALSADHNEQFF.